The 23 T cell receptor beta chains listed next were all sequenced from one sample in a study of spatial heterogeneity in lung cancer. Whole-study results and caveats: Within tumors, counts of expanded alpha and beta TCRs tracked tumor mutation counts.

Their cognate antigens are unknown. Stated time point: sample taken at primary tumor resection. TCRdb independently ran MiXCR on the 5' RACE reads; one entry per CDR3 protein. The sample carries roughly 15,000 distinct CDR3 sequences, about 4.4% recorded once. The specimen was lung tumor tissue, collected at surgery. The source of these receptors is a female donor with early-stage non-small cell lung cancer.

This clonotype was detected ten times or more. This beta chain is an unintended read in a library built for alpha chains; its size means little. This rearrangement joins TRBV7-2 to TRBJ2-3; 9 bases are a match to TRBD2. The CDR3 loop spans 16 amino acids. The germline gives CDR1 SGHTA, CDR2 FQGNSA. After removal of 1 base from V and 1 base from J, the junction contained 3 bases not matched to a gene. The CDR3, as DNA: TGTGCCAGCAGCTTAGACCCTAGCGGGGGCACAGATACGCAGTATTTT. The encoded protein is CASSLDPSGGTDTQYF.

This clonotype has ten or more counts. This beta chain slipped into a library made for alpha chains as a stray read, so its size is not meaningful. The genes are TRBV20-1 and TRBJ1-1; D not resolved. V shed 3 bases and J shed 10 bases, with 15 bases lying between them. Germline lookup yields CDR1 DFQATT and CDR2 SNEGSKA (reference sequence). This CDR3 contains 12 residues. The CDR3 DNA follows: TGCAGTGCTAGTCCGGCTCCCGAAGGAGCTTTCTTT. Residues: CSASPAPEGAFF.

This clonotype came up many times. This beta chain is off target for a library built for alpha chains, so its abundance means little. This chain uses TRBV2 with TRBJ1-4; D perhaps matches TRBD1 (5 bases). V was trimmed by 6 bases and J by 7 bases, leaving 15 bases between them. CDR1 SNHLY and CDR2 FYNNEI come from the germline V gene. This CDR3 is built from 14 residues. CDR3 region: CASSSSQGAEKLFF. DNA for the CDR3: TGTGCCAGCAGCAGCAGCCAGGGAGCTGAAAAACTGTTTTTT.

In this sample, this clonotype turned up many times. This beta chain is a stray sequence in a library constructed for alpha chains; its clone size is not meaningful. The chain couples TRBV11-2 to TRBJ2-7; 13 positions agree with TRBD2. V was pared by 4 bases and J by 3 bases, with 3 bases of the junction left unmatched. CDR3 length: 15 amino acids. Per germline, CDR1 SGHAT and CDR2 FQNNGV. The CDR3 here is CASSSRTSGGYEQYF. The CDR3 nucleotides read TGTGCCAGCAGCTCCCGGACTAGCGGGGGCTACGAGCAGTACTTC.

In this sample, this clonotype turned up many times. This beta chain represents an off-target read in a library built for alpha chains; its size is of limited meaning. The chain links TRBV20-1 to TRBJ1-2; TRBD1 matches at 7 bases. There are 14 residues in the CDR3. Germline V gene data show CDR1 as DFQATT and CDR2 as SNEGSKA (reference sequence). The ends lost 8 bases at V and 4 bases at J; junction bases unmatched: 13. The DNA of the CDR3 is TGCAGTACCAGACCGGGACAGAAGGCCTATGGCTACACCTTC. It specifies CSTRPGQKAYGYTF.

As to this clonotype: This beta chain is a stray read from a library made for alpha chains; its abundance is not meaningful. V is TRBV12-3 or TRBV12-4 and J is TRBJ1-2, with 9 bases that match TRBD1. The CDR3 covers 13 residues. V trimming: 6 bases; J trimming: 10 bases; junction bases outside the gene matches: 9. This chain's CDR3 is CASRNRDRAPYTF. CDR3 nucleotides: TGTGCCAGCAGGAATCGGGACAGGGCCCCCTACACCTTC.

This clonotype occurred many times. This beta chain is an off-target read within a library intended for alpha chains, so its frequency means little. J is TRBJ1-5 and V is TRBV6-2 or TRBV6-3; D unresolved. V shed 6 bases and J shed 6 bases, with 9 bases lying between them. The CDR3 sequence is 12 residues long. Germline V CDR1 and CDR2: MNHEY, SVGEGT. CDR3 bases: TGTGCCAGCAGAAGCTTGCCTCAGCCCCAGCATTTT. Its protein product is CASRSLPQPQHF.

This clonotype was observed many times. This beta chain is a stray read from a library made for alpha chains; its abundance is not meaningful. The rearrangement uses TRBV12-3 or TRBV12-4 and TRBJ1-4; D may be TRBD1 (6 bases). With 2 bases removed from V and 0 bases from J, the gap between germline ends came to 13 bases. The CDR3 contains 17 residues. In DNA, the CDR3 is TGTGCCAGCAGTTTAATCAGGGGATTATCAACTAATGAAAAACTGTTTTTT. Its translation is CASSLIRGLSTNEKLFF.

This clonotype is judged medium-sized. This beta chain appears as a stray read in a library generated for alpha chains; its size is not informative. The chain links TRBV20-1 to TRBJ2-7; D is possibly TRBD2 (6 bases). Deletions cut 3 bases from V and 2 bases from J, with 14 bases between. CDR3 length equals 14 residues. Germline CDR1 is DFQATT and CDR2 is SNEGSKA (reference sequence). The CDR3 here is CSARRRRETYEQYF. As DNA, the CDR3 is TGCAGTGCTAGGAGAAGGAGGGAGACCTACGAGCAGTACTTC.

This clonotype was recorded at least ten times. The size of this beta chain means little, since it is a stray read in a library made for alpha chains. V is TRBV2 and J is TRBJ2-7, with 7 bases matching TRBD1. Looked up from germline, CDR1 is SNHLY and CDR2 is FYNNEI. The CDR3 runs to 13 residues. The V gene end was trimmed by 8 bases and the J gene end by 3 bases; junction bases not matched to a gene: 7. The CDR3 DNA sequence: TGTGCCAGCCGGACAGGTTTCAACTACGAGCAGTACTTC. Translation gives CASRTGFNYEQYF.

This clonotype turned up a few times. Being off target in a library aimed at alpha chains, this beta chain has a size of little meaning. This chain uses TRBV15 with TRBJ1-2; D call uncertain. CDR1 and CDR2 (germline): LNHNV, YYDKDF (reference sequence). Between the trimmed V and J ends, which lost 0 bases and 4 bases, there was a span of 12 bases. This CDR3 is built from 15 residues. This CDR3 is CATSRDLGLTYGYTF. The CDR3 DNA sequence: TGTGCCACCAGCAGAGATCTAGGCCTGACCTATGGCTACACCTTC.

There are a few counts of this clonotype. A library prepared for alpha chains yielded this beta chain as an off-target read; its size is of little meaning. This chain links TRBV20-1 with TRBJ2-5; D remains ambiguous. The CDR3 sequence is 12 residues long. V was clipped by 5 bases and J by 5 bases, with 12 bases between them. Germline V gives CDR1 DFQATT, CDR2 SNEGSKA (reference sequence). CDR3 in DNA: TGCAGTGCTCGGCCACCCTCGGAGACCCAGTACTTC. It specifies CSARPPSETQYF.

This clonotype was seen repeatedly, ten times or more. This beta chain is an unintended read in a library built for alpha chains; its size means little. This sequence joins TRBV15 and TRBJ2-2; unclear D gene. Trimming left V 1 base short and J 6 bases short, with 9 bases between. CDR3 length: 14 residues. Germline loops: CDR1 LNHNV, CDR2 YYDKDF (reference sequence). CDR3 residues: CATSRAKKAGELFF. The CDR3 DNA reads as TGTGCCACCAGCAGAGCGAAAAAGGCCGGGGAGCTGTTTTTT.

This clonotype was picked up many times. This beta chain represents an off-target read in a library built for alpha chains; its size is of limited meaning. The chain joins TRBV9 to TRBJ2-1; 9 positions agree with TRBD2. Per the germline V gene, CDR1 is SGDLS and CDR2 is YYNGEE. With 4 bases clipped from V and 6 bases from J, the junction kept 8 bases outside the gene matches. The CDR3 length is 15 residues. The CDR3 sequence: CASSSSGGPTNEQFF. The CDR3 DNA is TGTGCCAGCAGCTCGAGCGGGGGGCCGACCAATGAGCAGTTCTTC.

To note about this clonotype: This beta chain slipped into a library made for alpha chains as a stray read, so its size is not meaningful. V is TRBV19 and J is TRBJ1-2; the D gene is possibly TRBD1 (6 bases). Germline loops: CDR1 LNHDA, CDR2 SQIVND (reference sequence). V dropped 6 bases and J dropped 8 bases, with 16 bases sitting between them. This CDR3 spans 13 amino acids. The CDR3 here is CASRDSLPGGYTF. CDR3 nucleotides: TGTGCCAGTAGGGACAGCCTACCGGGAGGCTACACCTTC.

This clonotype was detected many times. Because this beta chain is a stray read in a library intended to capture alpha chains, its abundance should not be given much weight. V gene TRBV20-1 combines with J gene TRBJ1-2; 8 bases line up with TRBD1. The germline V gene encodes CDR1 DFQATT and CDR2 SNEGSKA (reference sequence). V shed 6 bases, J shed 4 bases, and the junction held 13 bases outside the gene matches. The CDR3 has 15 residues. For the CDR3, the DNA is TGCAGTGCCGACCCCTATACCGGGACAGGCTATGGCTACACCTTC. Amino acids: CSADPYTGTGYGYTF.

This clonotype came up many times. As an off-target read in a library built for alpha chains, this beta chain has a frequency of little significance. This chain uses TRBV5-4 with TRBJ2-7; 7 bases are shared with TRBD1. Germline CDR1 reads SGHNT; CDR2 reads YYREEE (reference sequence). J gave up 4 bases and V 0 bases, and 7 bases lay outside the gene matches. This CDR3 comprises 15 residues. CDR3 nucleotide sequence: TGTGCCAGCAGCTTGGATGTGACAGGGAATTACGAGCAGTACTTC. Protein: CASSLDVTGNYEQYF.

This clonotype was seen at least ten times. Because the library targeted alpha chains, this beta chain is an off-target read whose size means little. This sequence joins TRBV10-2 and TRBJ1-4, with D possibly being TRBD1 (6 bases). Per germline, CDR1 WSHSY and CDR2 SAAADI. This CDR3 is built from 16 residues. Deletions cut 6 bases from V and 8 bases from J, with 22 bases between. This chain's CDR3 is CASRDPSTGGREKLFF. CDR3 nucleotide sequence: TGCGCCAGCAGAGACCCCTCCACGGGGGGGCGCGAAAAACTGTTTTTT.

This clonotype has ten or more counts. The size of this beta chain means little, since it is a stray read in a library made for alpha chains. J is TRBJ1-2 and V is TRBV20-1, with D possibly being TRBD1 (6 bases). The CDR3 has 12 residues. CDR1 DFQATT and CDR2 SNEGSKA come from the germline V gene (reference sequence). Trimming took off 3 bases at V and 5 bases at J, with 10 bases between the two ends. The CDR3 loop is CSARKDSYGYTF. In DNA form, the CDR3 reads TGCAGTGCTAGGAAGGACAGTTATGGCTACACCTTC.

A single count supports this clonotype. This beta chain lies outside the target of a library built for alpha chains; its clone size means little. The J gene is TRBJ2-2, the V gene TRBV9; D unclear. Trimming took 0 bases from V and 4 from J, leaving 13 bases between them. Germline values: CDR1 SGDLS, CDR2 YYNGEE. The CDR3 is 16 amino acids. CDR3 region: CASSVESRPSTGELFF. DNA of the CDR3: TGTGCCAGCAGCGTAGAGAGTAGGCCGAGCACCGGGGAGCTGTTTTTT.

This clonotype was seen many times. As an off-target read in a library built for alpha chains, this beta chain has a frequency of little significance. The chain uses TRBV11-2 and TRBJ2-6, with D tentatively TRBD1 (5 bases). Deletions cut 1 base from V and 4 bases from J, with 14 bases between. The germline V gene encodes CDR1 SGHAT and CDR2 FQNNGV. This CDR3 is 17 amino acids long. The CDR3, as DNA: TGTGCCAGCAGCTTAGGAGGCAGGGTAGGAGGGGCCAACGTCCTGACTTTC. Encoded protein: CASSLGGRVGGANVLTF.

This clonotype was seen repeatedly, ten times or more. As an off-target read in a library built for alpha chains, this beta chain has a frequency of little significance. V and J are TRBV9 and TRBJ2-1; D call uncertain. The CDR3 runs to 12 residues. Per germline, CDR1 SGDLS and CDR2 YYNGEE. The V end was cut by 0 bases, the J end by 10 bases, with 8 bases between. The CDR3 region is CASSVVESEQFF. The CDR3 DNA follows: TGTGCCAGCAGCGTAGTGGAGTCAGAGCAGTTCTTC.

As concerns this clonotype: As an off-target read in a library built for alpha chains, this beta chain has a frequency of little significance. The rearrangement uses TRBV27 and TRBJ2-5, with unresolved D. The length of the CDR3 is 11 residues. Per the germline V gene, CDR1 is MNHEY and CDR2 is SMNVEV (reference sequence). Deletions cut 8 bases from V and 0 bases from J, with 4 bases between. CDR3 sequence: CASGHQETQYF. Here the CDR3 DNA reads TGTGCCAGCGGACACCAAGAGACCCAGTACTTC.